This is a list of T cell receptor beta chains from one sample in a study of CD8+ T cells in alopecia areata. Method: immunoSEQ multiplex PCR; TCRdb's copy keeps in-frame clones and lacks some. The sample records approximately 150,000 clones, 55% being singletons. What was sequenced was CD4+ T cells sorted from blood. All receptors derive from a human donor in good health. Each CDR3 is given with its conserved first and last residue. D genes are given only for firm matches. Clone size is stated in some rows and not others, as once, few, many or a class when expanded.

d_gene: NA
j_gene: TRBJ2-5
abundance: few
v_gene: TRBV4-2
CDR3nt: TGTGCCAGCAGCCAAGACAAACAAGAGACCCAGTACTTC
CDR3aa: CASSQDKQETQYF

d_gene: NA
j_gene: TRBJ2-7
abundance: few
v_gene: TRBV4-1
CDR3nt: TGCGCCAGCAGTCTCGGGGATTCAACCTACGAGCAGTACTTC
CDR3aa: CASSLGDSTYEQYF

d_gene: NA
j_gene: TRBJ2-1
abundance: NA
v_gene: TRBV9
CDR3nt: TGTGCCAGCAGTGTGGGGACTTCCTACAATGAGCAGTTCTTC
CDR3aa: CASSVGTSYNEQFF

d_gene: NA
j_gene: TRBJ2-3
abundance: NA
v_gene: TRBV25-1
CDR3nt: TGTGCCAGCAGTGAATGGGGCACAGATACGCAGTATTTT
CDR3aa: CASSEWGTDTQYF

d_gene: NA
j_gene: TRBJ2-1
abundance: once
v_gene: TRBV29-1
CDR3nt: TGCAGCGGGGTGTTTAGGTACAATGAGCAGTTCTTC
CDR3aa: CSGVFRYNEQFF

d_gene: NA
j_gene: TRBJ1-5
abundance: NA
v_gene: TRBV19
CDR3nt: TGTGCCACATGCAAGTCAGGGCTCAATCAGCCCCAGCATTTT
CDR3aa: CATCKSGLNQPQHF

d_gene: NA
j_gene: TRBJ2-5
abundance: NA
v_gene: TRBV6-5
CDR3nt: TGTGCCAGCAGCCCAGGACCTGGGACGCAGACCCAGTACTTC
CDR3aa: CASSPGPGTQTQYF

d_gene: NA
j_gene: TRBJ2-4
abundance: NA
v_gene: TRBV28
CDR3nt: TGTGCCAGCAGTGTCACGGGGTTGGGGGTCAACATTCAGTACTTC
CDR3aa: CASSVTGLGVNIQYF

d_gene: NA
j_gene: TRBJ1-1
abundance: NA
v_gene: TRBV28
CDR3nt: TGTGCCAGCACCAGGGACATCACTGAAGCTTTCTTT
CDR3aa: CASTRDITEAFF

d_gene: NA
j_gene: TRBJ2-7
abundance: few
v_gene: TRBV10-2
CDR3nt: TGCGCCAGCAGGATGGACACCTACGAGCAGTACTTC
CDR3aa: CASRMDTYEQYF

d_gene: TRBD1
j_gene: TRBJ2-3
abundance: NA
v_gene: TRBV7-2
CDR3nt: TGTGCCAGCAGCTCGACAGGGGGCAGCACAGATACGCAGTATTTT
CDR3aa: CASSSTGGSTDTQYF

d_gene: NA
j_gene: TRBJ2-2
abundance: NA
v_gene: TRBV4-1
CDR3nt: TGCGCCAGCAGCCCGACAGGGACTCAGAACACCGGGGAGCTGTTTTTT
CDR3aa: CASSPTGTQNTGELFF

d_gene: TRBD1
j_gene: TRBJ2-2
abundance: few
v_gene: TRBV29-1
CDR3nt: TGCAGCGTTGCAACAGGGGGCACCGGGGAGCTGTTTTTT
CDR3aa: CSVATGGTGELFF

d_gene: NA
j_gene: TRBJ2-1
abundance: NA
v_gene: TRBV7-3
CDR3nt: TGTGCCAGCAGCCCGGGGGCGCGGGGCGCTTCCTACAATGAGCAGTTCTTC
CDR3aa: CASSPGARGASYNEQFF

d_gene: NA
j_gene: TRBJ2-1
abundance: NA
v_gene: TRBV30
CDR3nt: TGTGCCTCCAATAGGGGGGGAAGGTCCTACAATGAGCAGTTCTTC
CDR3aa: CASNRGGRSYNEQFF

d_gene: TRBD1
j_gene: TRBJ1-1
abundance: NA
v_gene: TRBV28
CDR3nt: TGTGCCAGCAGTTTATTGGGACAGGGCGCGAACACTGAAGCTTTCTTT
CDR3aa: CASSLLGQGANTEAFF

d_gene: NA
j_gene: TRBJ1-5
abundance: few
v_gene: TRBV7-9
CDR3nt: TGTGCCAGCAGCGGGGACCCGACTAGGGGACCGCCCCAGCATTTT
CDR3aa: CASSGDPTRGPPQHF

d_gene: NA
j_gene: TRBJ1-2
abundance: NA
v_gene: TRBV29-1
CDR3nt: TGCAGCGTGGGCCGGGCAGGGGAGGGCGGCTACACCTTC
CDR3aa: CSVGRAGEGGYTF

d_gene: NA
j_gene: TRBJ2-1
abundance: many
v_gene: TRBV29-1
CDR3nt: TGCAGCGCACCGAGGGTGGGGCGCTACAATGAGCAGTTCTTC
CDR3aa: CSAPRVGRYNEQFF

d_gene: NA
j_gene: TRBJ2-7
abundance: NA
v_gene: TRBV7-9
CDR3nt: TGTGCCAGCGGCCCGGCGGGGATCGAGCAGTACTTC
CDR3aa: CASGPAGIEQYF

d_gene: NA
j_gene: TRBJ2-2
abundance: NA
v_gene: TRBV30
CDR3nt: TGTGCCTGGAGTGTACTGGTTTCCCTTTTTGACACCGGGGAGCTGTTTTTT
CDR3aa: CAWSVLVSLFDTGELFF

d_gene: TRBD2
j_gene: TRBJ2-7
abundance: few
v_gene: TRBV30
CDR3nt: TGTGCCTGGAGTGCCATGAGCGGGAGGTACGAGCAGTACTTC
CDR3aa: CAWSAMSGRYEQYF

d_gene: NA
j_gene: TRBJ1-1
abundance: NA
v_gene: TRBV5-1
CDR3nt: TGCGCCAGCGGAAACCGGGACGGAGGGGAAGCTTTCTTT
CDR3aa: CASGNRDGGEAFF

d_gene: NA
j_gene: TRBJ1-1
abundance: few
v_gene: TRBV2
CDR3nt: TGTGCCAGCAGTACCCTGACAGTGAACACTGAAGCTTTCTTT
CDR3aa: CASSTLTVNTEAFF

d_gene: TRBD2
j_gene: TRBJ2-5
abundance: NA
v_gene: TRBV30
CDR3nt: TGTGCCTGGAGTGTTGCGGGAGAACCAGAGACCCAGTACTTC
CDR3aa: CAWSVAGEPETQYF

d_gene: NA
j_gene: TRBJ2-1
abundance: NA
v_gene: TRBV2
CDR3nt: TGTGCCAGCAGGGCGGGGACTGTCTCCTACAATGAGCAGTTCTTC
CDR3aa: CASRAGTVSYNEQFF

d_gene: NA
j_gene: TRBJ2-7
abundance: NA
v_gene: TRBV6-5
CDR3nt: TGTGCCAGCAGTGAAGGGGACCTCTACGAGCAGTACTTC
CDR3aa: CASSEGDLYEQYF

d_gene: TRBD2
j_gene: TRBJ2-5
abundance: NA
v_gene: TRBV29-1
CDR3nt: TGCAGCGTTGCGCGGGAGGGCCGGGAGACCCAGTACTTC
CDR3aa: CSVAREGRETQYF

d_gene: NA
j_gene: TRBJ2-1
abundance: few
v_gene: TRBV29-1
CDR3nt: TGCAGCGTACTACCGTTTAGGGTGTCCAATGAGCAGTTCTTC
CDR3aa: CSVLPFRVSNEQFF

d_gene: NA
j_gene: TRBJ1-4
abundance: NA
v_gene: TRBV29-1
CDR3nt: TGCAGCGTTGAAGTTCAGGGAGGAAAACTGTTTTTT
CDR3aa: CSVEVQGGKLFF

d_gene: NA
j_gene: TRBJ1-1
abundance: NA
v_gene: TRBV7-8
CDR3nt: TGTGCCAGCAGCCCCGAGATCGGGGGACGTACTGAAGCTTTCTTT
CDR3aa: CASSPEIGGRTEAFF

d_gene: NA
j_gene: TRBJ2-3
abundance: NA
v_gene: TRBV29-1
CDR3nt: TGCAGCGTTGAAGAGCGCCGGTCCACAGATACGCAGTATTTT
CDR3aa: CSVEERRSTDTQYF

d_gene: TRBD2
j_gene: TRBJ2-7
abundance: NA
v_gene: TRBV29-1
CDR3nt: TGCAGCGTTTATTTGGCGGGAGGAATGGAGCAGTACTTC
CDR3aa: CSVYLAGGMEQYF

d_gene: NA
j_gene: TRBJ2-7
abundance: NA
v_gene: TRBV11-2
CDR3nt: TGTGCCAGCAGCTTAGTTCCAGGGGACTACGAGCAGTACTTC
CDR3aa: CASSLVPGDYEQYF

d_gene: NA
j_gene: TRBJ1-2
abundance: NA
v_gene: TRBV29-1
CDR3nt: TGCAGCGTTGTCCAGGGGAACTATGGCTACACCTTC
CDR3aa: CSVVQGNYGYTF

d_gene: TRBD2
j_gene: TRBJ2-7
abundance: NA
v_gene: TRBV7-8
CDR3nt: TGTGCCAGCAGCTTAACTAGCGGGAGGCTCTCCTACGAGCAGTACTTC
CDR3aa: CASSLTSGRLSYEQYF

d_gene: NA
j_gene: TRBJ1-5
abundance: few
v_gene: TRBV28
CDR3nt: TGTGCCAGCAGTTTAGCCCTGGGGGGGAATCAGCCCCAGCATTTT
CDR3aa: CASSLALGGNQPQHF

d_gene: NA
j_gene: TRBJ2-5
abundance: few
v_gene: TRBV28
CDR3nt: TGTGCCAGCAGTTTACGAACTAGTGTCGGGCAAGAGACCCAGTACTTC
CDR3aa: CASSLRTSVGQETQYF

d_gene: NA
j_gene: TRBJ2-2
abundance: NA
v_gene: TRBV6-5
CDR3nt: TGTGCCAGCAGTCACAAGAACACCGGGGAGCTGTTTTTT
CDR3aa: CASSHKNTGELFF

d_gene: NA
j_gene: TRBJ2-5
abundance: NA
v_gene: TRBV4-1
CDR3nt: TGCGCCAGCAGCCAATCCAACAGCCAAGAGACCCAGTACTTC
CDR3aa: CASSQSNSQETQYF

d_gene: NA
j_gene: TRBJ1-5
abundance: NA
v_gene: TRBV10-2
CDR3nt: TGCGCCAGCAGTGCCGACAGCACCAATCAGCCCCAGCATTTT
CDR3aa: CASSADSTNQPQHF

d_gene: NA
j_gene: TRBJ1-5
abundance: NA
v_gene: TRBV4-1
CDR3nt: TGCGCCAGCAGCCAAGTCAGGGTCGGCAATCAGCCCCAGCATTTT
CDR3aa: CASSQVRVGNQPQHF

d_gene: NA
j_gene: TRBJ2-3
abundance: few
v_gene: TRBV5-1
CDR3nt: TGCGCCAGCAGCAGAGGCACAGATACGCAGTATTTT
CDR3aa: CASSRGTDTQYF

d_gene: TRBD1
j_gene: TRBJ2-5
abundance: NA
v_gene: TRBV5-1
CDR3nt: TGCGCCAGCAGCAGGACAGGTTGGGGGTCAGAGTCCCAAGAGACCCAGTACTTC
CDR3aa: CASSRTGWGSESQETQYF

d_gene: NA
j_gene: TRBJ2-1
abundance: NA
v_gene: TRBV7-9
CDR3nt: TGTGCCAGCAGCACGGGCGTGGGAGCGGTATACAATGAGCAGTTCTTC
CDR3aa: CASSTGVGAVYNEQFF

d_gene: NA
j_gene: TRBJ2-7
abundance: few
v_gene: TRBV14
CDR3nt: TGTGCCAGCAGCCAAGTTCGGGGGGCCCACGAGCAGTACTTC
CDR3aa: CASSQVRGAHEQYF

d_gene: NA
j_gene: TRBJ2-7
abundance: few
v_gene: TRBV12-5
CDR3nt: TGTGCTAGTGGGAGAGGGGCTGTTTACGAGCAGTACTTC
CDR3aa: CASGRGAVYEQYF

d_gene: TRBD2
j_gene: TRBJ2-3
abundance: NA
v_gene: TRBV5-1
CDR3nt: TGCGCCAGCAGCTCCGGACTAGCGGGAGATGGCTCAGATACGCAGTATTTT
CDR3aa: CASSSGLAGDGSDTQYF

d_gene: TRBD1
j_gene: TRBJ1-2
abundance: few
v_gene: TRBV30
CDR3nt: TGTGCCTGGAGTGGGGGACAGTTTGGCTACACCTTC
CDR3aa: CAWSGGQFGYTF

d_gene: NA
j_gene: TRBJ2-3
abundance: NA
v_gene: TRBV30
CDR3nt: TGTGCCTGGAGTATGCCACGGGGAATGGGACCAGATACGCAGTATTTT
CDR3aa: CAWSMPRGMGPDTQYF

d_gene: NA
j_gene: TRBJ2-5
abundance: NA
v_gene: TRBV21-1
CDR3nt: TGTGCCAGCTTAATAAAGCGCCCACAGGGCCAAGAGACCCAGTACTTC
CDR3aa: CASLIKRPQGQETQYF

d_gene: TRBD1
j_gene: TRBJ1-5
abundance: NA
v_gene: TRBV28
CDR3nt: TGTGCCAGCAGACCTCCGGACAGGGGCCTCAATCAGCCCCAGCATTTT
CDR3aa: CASRPPDRGLNQPQHF

d_gene: NA
j_gene: TRBJ2-1
abundance: NA
v_gene: TRBV2
CDR3nt: TGTGCCAGCAGTCGGCGGGTTTCCAATGAGCAGTTCTTC
CDR3aa: CASSRRVSNEQFF

d_gene: NA
j_gene: TRBJ2-7
abundance: NA
v_gene: TRBV10-1
CDR3nt: TGCGCCATCCCCTCCCGGGACAACTCCTACGAGCAGTACTTC
CDR3aa: CAIPSRDNSYEQYF

d_gene: NA
j_gene: TRBJ2-7
abundance: NA
v_gene: TRBV30
CDR3nt: TGTGCCTGGAGTACCCTCTCTCGGGAGGAGCAGTACTTC
CDR3aa: CAWSTLSREEQYF

d_gene: TRBD1
j_gene: TRBJ1-2
abundance: few
v_gene: TRBV29-1
CDR3nt: TGCAGCGTTGCACCGAGGACAGGACTTGGCTACACCTTC
CDR3aa: CSVAPRTGLGYTF